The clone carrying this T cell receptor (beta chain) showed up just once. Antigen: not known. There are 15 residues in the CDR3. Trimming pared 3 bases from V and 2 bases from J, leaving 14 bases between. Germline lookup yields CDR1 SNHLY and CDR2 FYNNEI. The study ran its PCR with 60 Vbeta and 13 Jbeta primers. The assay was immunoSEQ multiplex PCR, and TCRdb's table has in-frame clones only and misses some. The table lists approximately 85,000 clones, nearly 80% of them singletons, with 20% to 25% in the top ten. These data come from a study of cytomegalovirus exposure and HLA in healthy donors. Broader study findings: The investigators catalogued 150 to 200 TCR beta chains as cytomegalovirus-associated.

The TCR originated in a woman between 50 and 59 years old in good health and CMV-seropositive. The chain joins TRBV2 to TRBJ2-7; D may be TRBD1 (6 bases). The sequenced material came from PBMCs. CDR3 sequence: CASSEDRRFTYEQYF. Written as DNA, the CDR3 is TGTGCCAGCAGTGAGGACAGACGCTTCACCTACGAGCAGTACTTC.